This TCR beta chain derives from a study of T cells in Graves' hyperthyroidism and ophthalmopathy. The study's findings and limits: Blood shared most expanded thyroid clonotypes above 0.001.

The V gene's germline CDR1 is SGHAT and CDR2 FQNNGV. The length of the CDR3 is 18 residues. RNA transcripts gave rise to amplified TCR beta CDR3 regions. First-round RT-PCR targeting the TCR CDR3 was performed with the HTBI primer set. One entry per CDR3 protein, called by TCRdb with MiXCR from the multiplex PCR reads. The data show 600,000 to 650,000 distinct CDR3 sequences, under 25% seen once. Concerning this clonotype itself: Its antigen is unknown. Sequence at one end of the junction differs from germline and may be a read error.

The TCR sequence derives from a man aged 30 to 39 with Graves' ophthalmopathy. V and J are TRBV11-2 and TRBJ2-6, with D perhaps matching TRBD1 (6 bases). Material for sequencing was blood. CDR3 sequence: CANSLNLDRLSGANVLTF. The CDR3 DNA is TGTGCCAACAGCTTAAATCTGGACAGACTCTCTGGGGCCAACGTCCTGACTTTC. The full variable domain, its missing parts supplied by reference TRBV11-2 and TRBJ2-6, is EAGVAQSPRYKIIEKRQSVAFWCNPISGHATLYWYQQILGQGPKLLIQFQNNGVVDDSQLPKDRFSAERLKGVDSTLKIQPAKLEDSAVYLCANSLNLDRLSGANVLTFGAGSRLTVL.